This entry lists 26 T cell receptor beta chains sequenced from one sample in a study of blood T cells in healthy people across ages. A J-beta primer mix and a sample-barcoded 5' primer were used in a second PCR of about 6 to 12 cycles. TCRdb processed the 5' RACE reads anew with MiXCR; each CDR3 protein has one entry. Seen here are about 1.4 million distinct CDR3 sequences, 45% to 70% observed once, and the top ten hold roughly 6.3%. Sequencing was performed on blood. The source is a man younger than 30 in good health.

This chain links TRBV29-1 with TRBJ1-1; the D gene is possibly TRBD1 (5 bases). Trimming removed 6 bases from V and 0 bases from J, with 11 bases in between. CDR1 is SQVTM, CDR2 ANQGSEA, per germline. CDR3 length: 13 amino acids. The CDR3 nucleotides read TGCAGCGTAAGACAGATCCTGAACACTGAAGCTTTCTTT. This codes for CSVRQILNTEAFF.

This chain joins TRBV27 and TRBJ1-2, with D possibly matching TRBD1 (6 bases). CDR1 MNHEY and CDR2 SMNVEV come from the germline V gene (reference sequence). The CDR3 has 15 residues. Trimming shortened V by 5 bases and J by 4 bases, and 17 bases separated the two germline ends. DNA of the CDR3: TGTGCCAGCAGTACGCGCCCGGGGGCGGTCTATGGCTACACCTTC. Its protein is CASSTRPGAVYGYTF.

CDR3 amino acids: CASSQEGWGVGEAFF. The DNA of the CDR3 is TGCGCCAGCAGCCAAGAAGGCTGGGGGGTTGGTGAAGCTTTCTTT. The chain uses TRBV4-1 and TRBJ1-1, with D possibly matching TRBD1 (5 bases). The germline gives CDR1 MGHRA, CDR2 YSYEKL. The CDR3 loop spans 15 amino acids. The V end lost 0 bases, the J end lost 7 bases, and 15 bases lay between the germline ends.

In its sample, this clonotype was seen a few times. This rearrangement joins TRBV2 to TRBJ2-5; a possible D gene is TRBD1 (6 bases). This CDR3 spans 13 amino acids. V was clipped by 8 bases and J by 4 bases, with 14 bases between them. The germline gives CDR1 SNHLY, CDR2 FYNNEI. The CDR3 sequence is CASGGQTRETQYF. The CDR3 DNA follows: TGTGCCAGCGGTGGACAGACACGAGAGACCCAGTACTTC.

The gene calls are TRBV3-1 and TRBJ2-1; TRBD2 might be the D (6 bases). The germline gives CDR1 LGHDT, CDR2 YNNKEL (reference sequence). The ends were cut back, 3 bases at V and 3 bases at J, with 12 bases in the middle. The CDR3 loop spans 15 amino acids. The CDR3 bases are TGTGCCAGCAGCCACGATCGGGGGTTCTACAATGAGCAGTTCTTC. This sequence encodes CASSHDRGFYNEQFF.

The chain has TRBV4-3 and TRBJ1-1; D is possibly TRBD1 (5 bases). V lost 4 bases to trimming and J lost 0 bases, with 12 bases between them. The CDR3 spans 15 residues. Germline V gene data show CDR1 as LGHNA and CDR2 as YSLEER. CDR3 residues: CASSRTLTVNTEAFF. CDR3 DNA: TGCGCCAGCAGCCGAACCCTGACAGTGAACACTGAAGCTTTCTTT.

A single count supports this clonotype. The chain is built from TRBV29-1 and TRBJ2-5; 8 nucleotides align to TRBD1. The CDR3 loop spans 14 amino acids. Germline V CDR1 and CDR2: SQVTM, ANQGSEA. V gave up 8 bases and J gave up 3 bases; unmatched junction bases: 11. CDR3: CSIPIMDREETQYF. Written as DNA, the CDR3 is TGCAGCATTCCAATCATGGACAGGGAAGAGACCCAGTACTTC.

This clonotype appeared once. V gene TRBV12-3 or TRBV12-4 combines with J gene TRBJ2-2; weak D call: TRBD2 (6 bases). With 11 bases removed from V and 5 bases from J, the gap between germline ends came to 15 bases. This CDR3 region has 13 residues. As DNA, the CDR3 is TGTGCCGCCGGGACTGAGATGACCGGGGAGCTGTTTTTT. Translation: CAAGTEMTGELFF.

This chain links TRBV20-1 with TRBJ2-7; D not resolved. The V and J ends lost 3 bases and 3 bases respectively, with 12 bases between them. The germline CDR1 and CDR2 sequences are DFQATT and SNEGSKA (reference sequence). CDR3 length: 13 amino acids. The CDR3 nucleotides read TGCAGTGCTAGTCCCCAGCACGGCTACGAGCAGTACTTC. As protein: CSASPQHGYEQYF.

CDR3 nucleotide sequence: TGTGCCAGCTCACCACTCGATTCTTGGGGAAGCTCCTACAATGAGCAGTTCTTC. Amino acids: CASSPLDSWGSSYNEQFF. The chain is built from TRBV18 and TRBJ2-1, with unresolved D. The germline V gene encodes CDR1 KGHSH and CDR2 LQKENI. The CDR3 extends over 18 amino acids. V lost 1 base, J lost 0 bases, and 16 bases lay in between.

This clonotype showed up just a few times. This chain joins TRBV20-1 and TRBJ2-5, with D perhaps matching TRBD2 (6 bases). From germline, CDR1 is DFQATT and CDR2 SNEGSKA (reference sequence). The germline V and J ends were trimmed by 5 bases and 1 base, with 11 bases remaining between them. CDR3 length equals 13 residues. The CDR3 is CSAGRDSQETQYF. In DNA, the CDR3 is TGCAGTGCTGGGCGGGACTCCCAAGAGACCCAGTACTTC.

The J gene is TRBJ2-3, the V gene TRBV27; D ambiguous. The germline gives CDR1 MNHEY, CDR2 SMNVEV (reference sequence). V was trimmed by 4 bases and J by 2 bases, leaving 7 bases between them. The CDR3 is 13 residues long. In DNA form, the CDR3 reads TGTGCCAGCAGTTGGCACTCCACAGATACGCAGTATTTT. It translates to CASSWHSTDTQYF.

J is TRBJ2-3 and V is TRBV2; the D gene is possibly TRBD2 (7 bases). This CDR3 contains 13 residues. Germline-derived CDR1 and CDR2 are SNHLY and FYNNEI. V lost 7 bases to trimming and J lost 4 bases, with 12 bases between them. The CDR3 sequence: CASKGGAADTQYF. The DNA for the CDR3 is TGTGCCAGCAAAGGGGGGGCTGCAGATACGCAGTATTTT.

V is TRBV6-2 or TRBV6-3 and J is TRBJ2-2, with D perhaps matching TRBD2 (5 bases). V lost 5 bases, J lost 1 base, and 11 bases lay in between. The germline V gene has CDR1 MNHEY and CDR2 SVGEGT. CDR3 size: 15 residues. The CDR3 DNA sequence: TGTGCCAGCAGTGATGGACTGCTGAACACCGGGGAGCTGTTTTTT. Its translation: CASSDGLLNTGELFF.

The V and J genes are TRBV10-3 and TRBJ2-3; 10 nucleotides agree with TRBD2. Germline CDR1 reads ENHRY; CDR2 reads SYGVKD. The CDR3 extends over 14 amino acids. The trim removed 9 bases at V and 3 bases at J, leaving 6 bases unmatched. The CDR3 region is CAILPSGGTDTQYF. The CDR3 bases are TGTGCCATACTTCCTAGCGGGGGAACAGATACGCAGTATTTT.

The chain couples TRBV28 to TRBJ1-1, with D hard to call. Germline V gene sequence: CDR1 MDHEN, CDR2 SYDVKM. This CDR3 spans 12 amino acids. The ends were cut back, 11 bases at V and 7 bases at J, with 17 bases in the middle. CDR3 sequence: CASRGDKNEAFF. CDR3 nucleotides: TGTGCCTCGCGGGGAGATAAAAATGAAGCTTTCTTT.

The chain uses TRBV12-3 or TRBV12-4 and TRBJ2-5, with D tentatively TRBD1 (6 bases). The CDR3 runs 15 residues. V lost 6 bases and J 1 base, leaving 15 bases between the germline ends. CDR3 in DNA: TGTGCCAGCAGCCGCCTGGACAGTACCCAAGAGACCCAGTACTTC. This codes for CASSRLDSTQETQYF.

This clonotype was recorded a few times. The genes are TRBV29-1 and TRBJ1-4; 9 nucleotides align to TRBD1. Germline values: CDR1 SQVTM, CDR2 ANQGSEA. The CDR3 loop spans 14 amino acids. J lost 8 bases, V lost 1 base, and 5 bases had no gene match. CDR3: CSVEARTGEEKLFF. CDR3 in DNA: TGCAGCGTTGAAGCGCGGACAGGGGAAGAAAAACTGTTTTTT.

Turning to this clonotype: The conserved closing phenylalanine or tryptophan is absent in this CDR3, likely reflecting a read error. The chain carries TRBV7-2 and TRBJ2-1; tentatively, D is TRBD2 (5 bases). V was cut by 5 bases and J by 13 bases, with 18 bases left in between. Germline loops: CDR1 SGHTA, CDR2 FQGNSA. The CDR3 is 13 residues long. DNA of the CDR3: TGTGCCAGCAGCGACGTGGTTAGGGAGACCCAGTTCTCT. Protein sequence: CASSDVVRETQFS.

This clonotype was recorded once. The chain has TRBV7-2 and TRBJ1-5; no firm D call. The CDR3 spans 14 residues. Germline CDR1 and CDR2: SGHTA and FQGNSA. V was cut by 5 bases and J by 10 bases, with 18 bases left in between. This CDR3 reads CASSVVQDRGPQHF. The DNA of the CDR3 is TGTGCCAGCAGCGTAGTCCAGGACCGGGGTCCCCAGCATTTT.

J is TRBJ2-3 and V is TRBV19; 9 nucleotides line up with TRBD2. The J segment lost 6 bases and the V segment lost 1 base, leaving 5 bases of the junction unmatched. The CDR3 is 15 amino acids. Germline CDR1 and CDR2: LNHDA and SQIVND (reference sequence). CDR3 loop: CASSIVAGAYDTQYF. CDR3 DNA: TGTGCCAGTAGTATAGTAGCGGGAGCTTACGATACGCAGTATTTT.

This rearrangement joins TRBV4-3 to TRBJ2-3; 8 positions match TRBD1. CDR3 size: 16 residues. Germline CDR1 reads LGHNA; CDR2 reads YSLEER. Trimming at V came to 1 base and at J to 4 bases, leaving 7 bases not matched to a gene. CDR3 sequence reads: CASSQATDRGADTQYF. The CDR3 coding sequence is TGCGCCAGCAGCCAAGCAACCGACAGGGGCGCAGATACGCAGTATTTT.

CDR3 amino acids: CASSLGGGPKETQYF. The CDR3, as DNA: TGTGCCAGCAGTTTAGGAGGGGGGCCCAAAGAGACCCAGTACTTC. The chain is built from TRBV12-3 or TRBV12-4 and TRBJ2-5; possibly TRBD1 or TRBD2 for D (6 bases each). The ends were cut back, 1 base at V and 3 bases at J, with 12 bases in the middle. The CDR3 extends over 15 amino acids.

The gene calls are TRBV20-1 and TRBJ2-3, with 9 bases identical to TRBD2. Germline CDR1 reads DFQATT; CDR2 reads SNEGSKA (reference sequence). Trimming cost V 1 base and J 3 bases; bases outside gene matches: 5. The CDR3 consists of 15 residues. The CDR3 loop is CSARVPSGMTDTQYF. As DNA, the CDR3 is TGCAGTGCTAGAGTCCCTAGCGGGATGACAGATACGCAGTATTTT.

The V gene is TRBV10-3, the J gene TRBJ2-4, with 8 bases fitting TRBD1. The germline gives CDR1 ENHRY, CDR2 SYGVKD. CDR3 length: 16 amino acids. Losses at the gene ends were 0 bases for V and 0 bases for J; bases not matched to a gene: 1. The CDR3 DNA sequence: TGTGCCATCAGTGAGTCGACAGGGGTAGCCAAAAACATTCAGTACTTC. It specifies CAISESTGVAKNIQYF.

This rearrangement joins TRBV5-6 to TRBJ1-2, with D maybe TRBD1 (5 bases). The CDR3 is 13 residues long. The V gene lost 4 bases and the J gene lost 10 bases, with 17 bases spanning the gap. Germline values: CDR1 SGHDT, CDR2 YYEEEE. The CDR3 sequence is CASSPIQGRHYTF. The CDR3 nucleotides are TGTGCCAGCAGCCCCATCCAGGGACGCCACTACACCTTC.